This T cell receptor (beta chain) was identified during a study of cytotoxic CD8 clonotypes in ibrutinib-treated CLL. Regarding the study as a whole: Under therapy, public clonotypes either contracted or stayed stable, and they were uncommon. The study found clonality rose at ibrutinib response, then fell toward baseline at progression.

Concerning this clone itself: Antigen specificity is unknown.

CDR3 length: 13 amino acids. CDR1 and CDR2 from the germline V gene are WSHSY and SAAADI. The V end lost 5 bases, the J end lost 5 bases, and 12 bases lay between the germline ends. Sequenced by immunoSEQ multiplex PCR; TCRdb stores in-frame clones only, minus some. The data contain under 300,000 clones, under 80% of them singletons. This TCR was sampled from a human donor with chronic lymphocytic leukemia. V usage is TRBV10-2 and J usage is TRBJ1-1; the D gene is possibly TRBD1 (6 bases). The sample was PBMCs, taken after 24 months of ibrutinib treatment. The CDR3 DNA follows: TGCGCCAGCAGTAAGACAGGTGGGACTGAAGCTTTCTTT. Its translation: CASSKTGGTEAFF.